This TCR beta chain was retrieved from a study of beta chain features in type 1 diabetes. Overall study results and limits: The study notes PCR might favor shorter templates equally in patients and controls.

Only a few counts were recorded for this clone. Its antigen is as yet unknown. All of the sorted populations showed purity greater than 98%. Expressed TCRB transcripts got sequenced, as all isolated RNA was reverse transcribed. Using immunoSEQ multiplex PCR, the repertoire was profiled, and TCRdb retains in-frame clones only, with some absent. The table records under 350,000 clones, about 8% of them present only once. The CDR3 runs 11 residues. Deletions cut 7 bases from V and 1 base from J, with 4 bases between. The V gene's germline CDR1 is MNHNY and CDR2 SVGAGI (reference sequence). The TCR originated in a woman aged 18 to 35 in good health. Sequences were obtained from central memory CD4+ T cells from blood. This chain links TRBV6-6 with TRBJ1-1; unclear D gene. CDR3 protein: CASNKNTEAFF. For the CDR3, the DNA is TGTGCCAGCAATAAGAACACTGAAGCTTTCTTT.